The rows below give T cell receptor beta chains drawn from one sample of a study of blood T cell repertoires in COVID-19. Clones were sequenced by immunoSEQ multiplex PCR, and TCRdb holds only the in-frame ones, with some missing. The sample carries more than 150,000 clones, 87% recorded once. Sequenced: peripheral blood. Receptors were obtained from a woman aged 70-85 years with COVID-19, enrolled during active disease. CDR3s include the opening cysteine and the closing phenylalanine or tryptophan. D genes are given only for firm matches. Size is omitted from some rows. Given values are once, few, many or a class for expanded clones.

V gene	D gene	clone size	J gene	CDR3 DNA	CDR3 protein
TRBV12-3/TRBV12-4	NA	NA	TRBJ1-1	NA	CASSFFGSEAFF
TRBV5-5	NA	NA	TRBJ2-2	TGTGCCAGCAGCTTGTCGCCAGGGGGGACCGGGGAGCTGTTTTTT	CASSLSPGGTGELFF
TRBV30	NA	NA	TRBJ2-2	TGTGCCTGGAGTCATGGCGGGTCGAACACCGGGGAGCTGTTTTTT	CAWSHGGSNTGELFF
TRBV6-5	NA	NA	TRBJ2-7	TGTGCCAGCAGTTACGTAAGTGGGGAGTCCTACGAGCAGTACTTC	CASSYVSGESYEQYF
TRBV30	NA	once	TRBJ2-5	TGTGCCTGGAGTTGGACTCACAGAGGAGGGCGGGAGACCCAGTACTTC	CAWSWTHRGGRETQYF
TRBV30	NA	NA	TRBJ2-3	TGTGCCTGGAACCCAGCGAGCACAGATACGCAGTATTTT	CAWNPASTDTQYF
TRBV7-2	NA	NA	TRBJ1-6	TGTGCCAGCAGCCCCGACTTTTCACCCCTCCACTTT	CASSPDFSPLHF
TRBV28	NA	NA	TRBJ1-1	TGTGCCAGCAGTTTATTCGCAGGTAACACTGAAGCTTTCTTT	CASSLFAGNTEAFF
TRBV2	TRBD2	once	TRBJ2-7	TGTGCCACCCAGCGGGAGACCGCTTTGGCCGAGCAGTACTTC	CATQRETALAEQYF
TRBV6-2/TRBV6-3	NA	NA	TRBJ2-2	TGTGCCAGCAGTTATCTCTACACCGGGGAGCTGTTTTTT	CASSYLYTGELFF
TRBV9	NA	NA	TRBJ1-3	TGTGCCAGCAGCGACAGATCCTCGGCGGGAAACACCATATATTTT	CASSDRSSAGNTIYF
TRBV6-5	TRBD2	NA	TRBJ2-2	TGTGCCAGCCACTCCCGGCTAGCGGCCGGGGAGCTGTTTTTT	CASHSRLAAGELFF
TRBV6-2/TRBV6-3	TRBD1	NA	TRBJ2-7	TGTGCCAGCAGTTACCAAATGTGGGGACAGGGGGCCAACGAGCAGTACTTC	CASSYQMWGQGANEQYF
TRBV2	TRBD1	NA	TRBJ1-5	TGTGCCAGCAGAGCTTCCCGGACAGGGAGCAATCAGCCCCAGCATTTT	CASRASRTGSNQPQHF
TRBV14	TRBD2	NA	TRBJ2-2	TGTGCCAGCAGCAAAGCCCTAGCGGGCGGCGGGGAGCTGTTTTTT	CASSKALAGGGELFF
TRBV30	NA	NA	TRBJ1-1	TGTGCCTGGAGTAAAACAGGCCTCAACACTGAAGCTTTCTTT	CAWSKTGLNTEAFF
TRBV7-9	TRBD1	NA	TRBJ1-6	TGTGCCAGCAGCCAACGGACAGGGGGCAATTCACCCCTCCACTTT	CASSQRTGGNSPLHF
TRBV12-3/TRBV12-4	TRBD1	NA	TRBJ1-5	TGTGCCAGCAGCACAGGGGGCGGTCAGCCCCAGCATTTT	CASSTGGGQPQHF
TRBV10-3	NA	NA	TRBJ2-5	TGTGCCATCAGTGAGGGTCAGGGAGAGACCCAGTACTTC	CAISEGQGETQYF
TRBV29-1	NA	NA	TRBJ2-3	TGCAGCGCCGGAGGCGGACTGACTAGCACAGATACGCAGTATTTT	CSAGGGLTSTDTQYF
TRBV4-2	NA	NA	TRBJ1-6	TGTGCCAGCAGCCAAGCAGGGCAGAATTCACCCCTCCACTTT	CASSQAGQNSPLHF
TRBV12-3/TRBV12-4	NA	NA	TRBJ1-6	TGTGCCAGCAGTTTTGGCAGGGATTCACCCCTCCACTTT	CASSFGRDSPLHF
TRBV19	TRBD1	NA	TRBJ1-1	TGTGCCAGTGAGACAGGGCGAGGGACTGAAGCTTTCTTT	CASETGRGTEAFF
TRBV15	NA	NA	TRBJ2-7	TGTGCCACCAGCAGACCCGATATCGGTGAGCAGTACTTC	CATSRPDIGEQYF
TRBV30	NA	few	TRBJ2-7	TGTGCCTGGAGAATCAAGCAGGGCTCGGGCGAGCAGTACTTC	CAWRIKQGSGEQYF
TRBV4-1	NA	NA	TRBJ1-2	TGCGCCAGCAGCCCCGCAGGGAGGGTGAACTATGGCTACACCTTC	CASSPAGRVNYGYTF
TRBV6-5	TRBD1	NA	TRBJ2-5	TGTGCCAGCAGTTACGGGACAGAGAGGTTACAAGAGACCCAGTACTTC	CASSYGTERLQETQYF